The clone carrying this T cell receptor (beta chain) appeared a few times. Its antigen is undetermined. CDR3 length: 12 residues. Between the trimmed V and J ends, which lost 6 bases and 3 bases, there was a span of 12 bases. In germline, CDR1 is DFQATT, CDR2 SNEGSKA (reference sequence). TCRdb independently ran MiXCR on the reads; one entry per CDR3 protein. Found here are around 300,000 distinct CDR3 sequences, around 25% of them singletons; the top ten hold 11% to 15%. This sample stems from a study of T cell repertoires in cytomegalovirus infection. Across the whole study: Carrying CMV and the relevant HLA type showed in public TCR beta signatures.

Findings of the study overall: The ex vivo response showed dominance by HLA-C-restricted CMV-specific TCR beta clonotypes.

Specimen: PBMCs. The source of this sequence is a human donor in good health (CMV status not recorded). Some clones in this sample may be carry-over from other donors' samples. This sequence joins TRBV20-1 and TRBJ2-7; D not resolved. CDR3 sequence: CSASHPLYEQYF. In DNA form, the CDR3 reads TGCAGTGCCAGCCACCCCCTCTACGAGCAGTACTTC.